Shown below are 6 T cell receptor beta chains from a single sample sequenced in a study of shared T cell receptors in the human thymus (dated by TCRdb to the early 2020s). The receptor library was made with the immunoSEQ multiplex PCR assay. TCRdb retrieved this table from immuneACCESS and kept in-frame rearrangements only. Not all clones are present; in checked studies, unresolved V genes account for under half, and no reason is known for the remainder. A total of hundreds of thousands of clones appear in this sample, approximately 87% of them only once. The biggest ten clones account for roughly 0.0097% of the sample. The data also belong to a second study, concerning human thymus T cells.

Specimen: thymocytes. Source of these receptors: a boy less than two years old with a congenital heart defect. Donor details come from another sample of the same person, matched by shared clones.

The chain employs TRBV27 and TRBJ2-2; 14 nucleotides agree with TRBD2. Germline CDR1 and CDR2: MNHEY and SMNVEV (reference sequence). CDR3 length: 17 residues. V was clipped by 2 bases and J by 7 bases; unmatched bases: 6. CDR3 DNA: TGTGCCAGCAGTTTAGCGACTAGCGGGAGGGGGGGCGGGGAGCTGTTTTTT. Amino acid sequence: CASSLATSGRGGGELFF.

The V call is TRBV29-1, the J call TRBJ2-5, with 8 bases fitting TRBD2. In germline, CDR1 is SQVTM, CDR2 ANQGSEA. V gave up 4 bases and J gave up 6 bases; unmatched junction bases: 22. This CDR3 region has 18 residues. The CDR3 coding sequence is TGCAGCGTTGCGCCCACTTCCCCCAAGCGGGAGAGGTGGCAGACCCAGTACTTC. As protein: CSVAPTSPKRERWQTQYF.

The V gene is TRBV18, the J gene TRBJ2-1, with a possible D match to TRBD2 (7 bases). CDR3 length: 17 residues. Germline V gives CDR1 KGHSH, CDR2 LQKENI. V lost 1 base, J lost 9 bases, and 22 bases lay in between. CDR3 in DNA: TGTGCCAGCTCACCACGGGAAGGGGGGGATAGCGGTGGTGAGCAGTTCTTC. It is translated as CASSPREGGDSGGEQFF. The entire variable domain, with the rest obtained from reference TRBV18 and TRBJ2-1, is as follows: NAGVMQNPRHLVRRRGQEARLRCSPMKGHSHVYWYRQLPEEGLKFMVYLQKENIIDESGMPKERFSAEFPKEGPSILRIQQVVRGDSAAYFCASSPREGGDSGGEQFFGPGTRLTVL.

In the case of this clone: One end of the junction is discordant with germline, which a read error may explain. The V call is TRBV19, the J call TRBJ1-4; weak D call: TRBD1 (6 bases). The CDR3 consists of 16 residues. Per germline, CDR1 LNHDA and CDR2 SQIVND (reference sequence). The CDR3 DNA reads TGTGCCAGTAGAATAGGCGCAGGGGCCCTTAATGAAAAACTGTTTTTT. Translating it yields CASRIGAGALNEKLFF. Variable domain in full (rest from reference TRBV19 and TRBJ1-4): DGGITQSPKYLFRKEGQNVTLSCEQNLNHDAMYWYRQDPGQGLRLIYYSQIVNDFQKGDIAEGYSVSREKKESFPLTVTSAQKNPTAFYLCASRIGAGALNEKLFFGSGTQLSVL.

J is TRBJ1-2 and V is TRBV2; 7 bases are shared with TRBD1. The CDR3 has 13 residues. Per the germline V gene, CDR1 is SNHLY and CDR2 is FYNNEI. J lost 6 bases, V lost 3 bases, and 4 bases had no gene match. CDR3 bases: TGTGCCAGCAGTGACGGAGGGGGCCATGGCTACACCTTC. Residues: CASSDGGGHGYTF.

The sample holds one count of this clone. The V call is TRBV14, the J call TRBJ2-3; perhaps TRBD1 as D (6 bases). In germline, CDR1 is SGHDN, CDR2 FVKESK. The CDR3 has 14 amino acids. V lost 1 base, J lost 9 bases, and 14 bases lay in between. The CDR3 region has the DNA TGTGCCAGCAGCCAAGCCTTCGGACAGACCACGCAGTATTTT. As protein: CASSQAFGQTTQYF.